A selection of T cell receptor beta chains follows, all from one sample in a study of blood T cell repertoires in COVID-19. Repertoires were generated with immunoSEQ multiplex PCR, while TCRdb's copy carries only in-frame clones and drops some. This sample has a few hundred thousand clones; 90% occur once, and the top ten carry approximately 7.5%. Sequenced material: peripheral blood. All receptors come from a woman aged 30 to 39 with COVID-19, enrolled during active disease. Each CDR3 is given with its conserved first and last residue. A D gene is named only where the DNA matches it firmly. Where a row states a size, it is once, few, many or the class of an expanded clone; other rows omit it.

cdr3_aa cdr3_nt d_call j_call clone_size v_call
CASSPRTSSNYGYTF TGCGCCAGCAGCCCCCGGACATCCTCGAACTATGGCTACACCTTC . TRBJ1-2 . TRBV4-1
CASSHTSGSGYEQYF TGTGCCAGCAGCCACACTAGCGGGAGTGGCTACGAGCAGTACTTC TRBD2 TRBJ2-7 . TRBV11-2
CASRDSPNYGYTF TGTGCCAGCAGGGACAGCCCCAACTATGGCTACACCTTC . TRBJ1-2 once TRBV2
CASRLAGVGVNEQFF TGTGCCAGCAGGTTAGCGGGAGTAGGGGTCAATGAGCAGTTCTTC TRBD2 TRBJ2-1 . TRBV28
CASSLAGAGADTQYF TGTGCCAGCAGTTTAGCGGGAGCAGGCGCAGATACGCAGTATTTT TRBD2 TRBJ2-3 . TRBV6-2/TRBV6-3
CASRQTGGQGEQYF TGTGCCAGCAGGCAGACGGGGGGCCAGGGCGAGCAGTACTTC . TRBJ2-7 . TRBV6-5
CASRKRGLADYNEQFF TGTGCCAGCAGGAAACGTGGGCTAGCGGATTACAATGAGCAGTTCTTC TRBD2 TRBJ2-1 . TRBV5-6
CASQRGTLSYEQYF TGTGCCAGTCAAAGAGGTACTCTTTCCTACGAGCAGTACTTC . TRBJ2-7 . TRBV6-5
CASRPGGAYEQYF TGTGCCAGCAGACCAGGGGGAGCCTACGAGCAGTACTTC TRBD1 TRBJ2-7 . TRBV3-1/TRBV3-2
CASSLTGINQPQHF TGTGCCAGCAGCTTGACAGGAATCAATCAGCCCCAGCATTTT . TRBJ1-5 . TRBV5-8
CASSVAGLAGHEQYF TGTGCCAGCAGCGTCGCGGGACTAGCCGGCCACGAGCAGTACTTC TRBD2 TRBJ2-7 . TRBV9
CASSRLASSSYEQYF TGTGCCAGCAGTAGACTAGCGTCTAGCTCCTACGAGCAGTACTTC TRBD2 TRBJ2-7 . TRBV6-5
CASSSRTGTLNSEAFF TGTGCCAGCAGCTCCCGGACAGGGACCCTGAACAGTGAAGCTTTCTTT TRBD1 TRBJ1-1 . TRBV7-9
CASRPGLHNEQFF TGTGCCAGCAGACCAGGGTTACACAATGAGCAGTTCTTC . TRBJ2-1 . TRBV6-6
CASSQGTRQPQHF TGTGCCAGCAGCCAGGGGACACGTCAGCCCCAGCATTTT . TRBJ1-5 few TRBV4-2
CASSYGQYGYTF TGTGCCAGCAGCTACGGACAGTATGGCTACACCTTC . TRBJ1-2 . TRBV7-2
CASSPLGGSYNEQFF TGCGCCAGCAGCCCCCTGGGGGGCTCCTACAATGAGCAGTTCTTC . TRBJ2-1 . TRBV5-1
CAWSGSQWNEQFF TGTGCCTGGAGCGGGAGCCAATGGAATGAGCAGTTCTTC . TRBJ2-1 . TRBV30
CASLTGTINYGYTF TGTGCCAGCCTGACAGGGACAATTAACTATGGCTACACCTTC TRBD1 TRBJ1-2 . TRBV6-5
CASSERIAGGHNEQFF TGCGCCAGCAGTGAACGGATAGCGGGAGGGCACAATGAGCAGTTCTTC TRBD2 TRBJ2-1 . TRBV10-1
CAWSVRGASNSPLHF TGTGCCTGGAGTGTGCGGGGGGCGAGTAATTCACCCCTCCACTTT . TRBJ1-6 once TRBV30
CASSAGQGPDTQYF TGTGCCAGCAGCGCCGGACAGGGTCCAGATACGCAGTATTTT TRBD1 TRBJ2-3 . TRBV9
CASSLLRVSNPGNTIYF TGTGCCAGCAGCTTATTGAGAGTGTCAAATCCTGGAAACACCATATATTTT . TRBJ1-3 . TRBV11-2
CASSLAYGAYNEQFF TGTGCCAGCAGCTTAGCTTACGGGGCCTACAATGAGCAGTTCTTC . TRBJ2-1 . TRBV7-2
CASSGSSNQPQHF TGTGCCAGCAGTGGGAGTAGCAATCAGCCCCAGCATTTT . TRBJ1-5 . TRBV2